This section outlines one T cell receptor beta chain sequence together with its context. In the original analysis: Researchers report that nucleated cell counts were estimated from reference gene primer amplification. Sequencing used immunoSEQ multiplex PCR; TCRdb keeps in-frame clones, though not all of them. V and J calls and clone size follow that table, whereas D and trimming were derived from the DNA. The sample has 200,000 to 250,000 clones, roughly 87% seen once; the top ten hold 1.9%. The source of the sample is a study of blood T cell repertoires in COVID-19. As for the study in general: Whether acute or convalescent, the COVID-19 samples came from the United States, Italy and Spain. Nucleic acid was either cDNA or gDNA, and it came from T cells, B-cell-depleted T cells, or PBMCs.

V lost 8 bases and J 2 bases, leaving 10 bases between the germline ends. Germline loops: CDR1 SEHNR, CDR2 FQNEAQ (reference sequence). The CDR3 sequence is 12 residues long. The TCR comes from a man aged 40-50 years with active or convalescent COVID-19. The chain carries TRBV7-9 and TRBJ2-7, with no clear D. Material for sequencing was peripheral blood. CDR3 amino acids: CASQQITYEQYF. CDR3 in DNA: TGTGCCAGCCAACAGATCACCTACGAGCAGTACTTC.